A single T cell receptor beta chain is shown here with its context. Its antigen remains undetermined. Nothing much larger sits one base from this clone, and base qualities are not available. The protocol used for the library was 5' RACE. The sample was run on an Illumina HiSeq 2500. The second PCR ran for roughly 7 to 11 cycles and used a J-beta primer mix along with a sample-barcoded 5' primer. A template-switch 5' adaptor carrying 12 random nucleotides introduced a unique molecular identifier onto each TCR beta cDNA molecule. Each sample yielded at least 3 million CDR3-containing paired-end reads. The Mint cDNA synthesis kit, primed by a TRBC-specific oligonucleotide, was used to synthesize first-strand cDNA from all RNA. All cDNA was treated with uracil-DNA glycosylase and then went through a first 18-cycle PCR with the universal primers M1SS and BC2_uni_R. The authors processed their data as follows. Normalization of each sample was performed by random selection of 1 million high-quality reads, each carrying a distinct molecular identifier. Reads with shared molecular identifiers were discarded instead of being binned into consensus sequences. MiTCR, with a Q25 quality threshold and the strictest error-elimination algorithm, was used for CDR3 identification, clonotype clustering and error correction. A nonparametric unseen species model with Euler transformation was used to estimate lower-bound total TCR beta diversity. TCRdb's own reprocessing of the public reads used fastp at Q25 and MiXCR and kept productive beta chains. Merged by CDR3 protein, the rows form single entries marked with the most common genes and DNA. TCRdb's processing, not the authors' own work, is the source of the V and J calls. The sample table records around 800,000 distinct CDR3 sequences; more than 25% of these occur just once. Less than 3.5% of the sample rests with the top ten.

The junction shows trimming of 6 bases on V and 8 bases on J, plus 15 bases between the germline ends. Counted from cysteine to phenylalanine, this CDR3 has 13 amino acids. Just CDR3 DNA is preserved here, 39 bases in frame from base 1. Sequences SNHLY (CDR1) and FYNNEI (CDR2) are obtained from the germline V gene. The sample originates from a study of blood T cells in healthy people across ages (dated by TCRdb to between 2015 and 2017). Notes on the research overall: In model experiments, template switching captured roughly one uniquely barcoded TCR beta cDNA molecule for every two T cells. Age-related changes in TCR beta repertoire diversity were measured in the study by deep sequencing normalized with unique cDNA molecular identifiers. The donors were divided into four age groups: young (average around 17 years), middle-aged (approximately 42), aged (around 59) and long-lived (around 80). For two donors (one aged 18 to 30 and one aged 80 or older), the study analyzed two additional independent replicas of 1 million unique cDNA reads from the same blood draw.

The donors were 40 or so Caucasian individuals from Russia, aged 6 to 90 years, who were systemically healthy. Around 10 milliliters of peripheral blood were drawn from each donor into EDTA-treated Vacutainer tubes. Ficoll-Paque density-gradient centrifugation was used to isolate PBMCs, with at least 6 million per sample. Trizol reagent was used to extract total RNA from the PBMCs, yielding at least 6 micrograms per sample. The percentages of naive CD45RAhigh/CD27high T cells were determined by flow cytometry on a PBMC aliquot from every donor. The paper's findings and limits, for the study overall: Conclusive comparison of naive and antigen-experienced compartments was prevented by the profiling of bulk unsorted PBMCs. As age increased, observed TCR beta diversity per million T cells dropped in a roughly linear way, and a significant reduction was already evident by age roughly 40. Compared with the aged group, more naive CD4+ T cells, fewer expanded clones and increased TCR diversity were shown by the long-lived group, suggesting age selection. Observed TCR beta diversity correlated strongly with the percentage of naive T cells measured by flow cytometry. The CMV infection status of donors was not known, potentially confounding age-related changes in expanded clonotypes. Estimates of total diversity based on one million sequenced T cells were considered lower bounds and underestimates.

This same sample was also taken into another study, of T cells of mothers and their children. The second study's paper adds: Donors were nine systemically healthy Caucasian individuals: three mothers and their six children. cDNA synthesis used all of the extracted RNA, with 1.5 ug of RNA in each 15 ul reaction. In the second PCR, the M1S primer added sample barcodes and 2-4 random nucleotides. Each mother yielded over 9.5 million TCR beta CDR3 reads and each child some 3 million reads. TCR recombination output is similarly shaped by thymic selection in related and unrelated pairs, with a minor effect exerted by inherited differences. Normalized repertoire overlap was always slightly but never significantly higher in related than unrelated mother-child pairs. Persistent microchimeric T cell clones were not detected, at a sensitivity of around 99 clones per million clonotypes. To look for features that set related mother-child pairs apart from unrelated individuals, the researchers ran deep NGS to compare the TCR beta repertoires of mothers and children. The mean age was approximately 41 +/- 4 years for the mothers and approximately 11 +/- 4 years for the children. Libraries were sequenced on Illumina HiSeq 2000 with 100+100 nt paired-end reads after adapter ligation with NEBNext reagents. To prevent cross-contamination, the mother and child libraries were prepared a month apart and were sequenced in separate runs. For each donor, between about 450,000 and 2,300,000 distinct TCR beta clonotypes were identified. Naive TCR beta clonotypes were estimated from low-frequency clonotypes matched to each donor's FACS-determined naive share, without sorting.

This TCR was recovered from a boy aged 10-17 years in good health. Specimen: blood. Recombination linked TRBV2 to TRBJ2-3; the D gene is possibly TRBD2, with 5 bases matching. CDR3 protein: CASSPPLGATQYF. DNA sequence: TGTGCCAGCAGCCCCCCTCTGGGAGCTACGCAGTATTTT. With all but the CDR3 taken from the reference TRBV2 and TRBJ2-3 genes, the full variable domain is: EPEVTQTPSHQVTQMGQEVILRCVPISNHLYFYWYRQILGQKVEFLVSFYNNEISEKSEIFDDQFSVERPDGSNFTLKIRSTKLEDSAMYFCASSPPLGATQYFGPGTRLTVL.